The rows below give T cell receptor beta chains drawn from one sample of a study of cytomegalovirus exposure and HLA in healthy donors. Assay used: immunoSEQ multiplex PCR; TCRdb lists only in-frame clones, some missing. Of about 190,000 clones listed, 81% are singletons. Sequenced input: PBMCs. Source of these receptors: a middle-aged man in good health and CMV-seronegative. Both conserved end residues are part of each CDR3. Some rows have no size entry. The others give once, few or many, or a class for an expanded clone.

clone_size	v_call	j_call	cdr3_aa
.	TRBV5-1	TRBJ2-5	CASSFGGDETQYF
few	TRBV18	TRBJ2-1	CASSTGLAGDNEQFF
few	TRBV6-4	TRBJ2-1	CASSDSGGGENEQFF
few	TRBV28	TRBJ2-1	CASSRSGGHAYNEQFF
few	TRBV11-2	TRBJ1-5	CASSLGAGDQPQHF
.	TRBV11-2	TRBJ2-2	CASTTRTGELFF
.	TRBV7-2	TRBJ2-6	CASTMESSGANVLTF
.	TRBV7-9	TRBJ2-7	CASSWGTGGSYEQYF
.	TRBV10-3	TRBJ1-1	CAISPTEYLSEAFF
once	TRBV7-9	TRBJ2-7	CASSPVPPQTSYEQYF
.	TRBV18	TRBJ2-7	CASSPPLAGNEQYF
.	TRBV25-1	TRBJ2-1	CARRGEDEQFF
.	TRBV19	TRBJ2-1	CASTSGGGSLPQFF
.	TRBV7-9	.	CASSFDRGEQYF
.	TRBV15	TRBJ2-2	CATSRKGQGYTGELFF
.	TRBV7-2	TRBJ2-3	CASSSAGTSGRTQYF
.	TRBV4-2	TRBJ2-2	CASSPRTSDTGELFF
.	TRBV18	TRBJ2-3	CASSTSGGTDTQYF
.	TRBV6-5	TRBJ1-3	CASRDRGGSGNTIYF
once	TRBV18	TRBJ1-1	CASSPIEGQGAEAFF
once	TRBV18	TRBJ2-5	CASSPKRIRDRGPETQYF
.	TRBV19	TRBJ2-3	CASSNRGSAQYF
few	TRBV18	TRBJ1-2	CASSSPGSNGYTF
.	TRBV6-1	TRBJ2-7	CASSKQGAGAYEQYF
.	TRBV6-6	TRBJ1-5	CASSPGTGFNQPQHF
.	TRBV9	TRBJ1-4	CASSGQGATNEKLFF
.	TRBV12-5	TRBJ2-3	CASGLPARGWDTDTQYF
.	TRBV7-9	TRBJ1-1	CASSPDRQNTEAFF
.	TRBV5-1	TRBJ1-1	CASSTQTGSDTEAFF
once	TRBV6-5	TRBJ2-6	CASSFQLSGANVLTF
once	TRBV7-2	TRBJ2-7	CASSPQFSYEQYF
.	TRBV14	TRBJ2-1	CASSQGSKKGYEQFF
.	TRBV10-3	TRBJ2-5	CAISAGETQYF
.	TRBV9	TRBJ1-3	CASSDPYGFSGNTIYF
.	TRBV5-1	TRBJ2-7	CASSRGLGGVSSYEQYF
few	TRBV6-1	TRBJ2-7	CASSRQQYF
.	TRBV6-6	TRBJ1-1	CASSYPQTGNAFF
.	TRBV7-9	TRBJ2-2	CASSPDRGAGELFF
few	TRBV5-1	TRBJ2-7	CASSAGSGQGREQYF
.	TRBV11-2	TRBJ2-4	CASSTRGIAKNIQYF
.	TRBV11-2	TRBJ1-5	CASSFTGQPQHF
once	TRBV5-1	TRBJ2-7	CASSWQGASYEQYF
.	TRBV7-9	TRBJ1-4	CASSPQNHPTNEKLFF
once	TRBV10-1	TRBJ1-5	CASSESSGPQHF
.	TRBV7-2	TRBJ2-4	CASSLSPTAKNIQYF
.	TRBV29-1	TRBJ2-7	CSAGTLVGEQYF
.	TRBV29-1	TRBJ1-2	CSVEDRPSYRGPGYTF
.	TRBV4-2	TRBJ2-2	CASSPLQAGGGLNTGELFF
.	TRBV25-1	TRBJ2-3	CASAGTSGSGETQYF
.	TRBV28	TRBJ2-2	CASVEVNTGELFF
.	TRBV6-5	TRBJ1-2	CASKTGGQGRGYTF
.	TRBV7-9	TRBJ2-1	CASSLTSNEQFF
.	TRBV18	TRBJ1-1	CASSPLGGWNTEAFF